This T cell receptor beta chain was identified during a study of human T cells and chemical hapten exposure. As for the study in general: Patients were given diphenylcyclopropenone on the scalp weekly across the approximately 25-week study.

Unique molecular identifiers were attached to individual cDNA molecules during library preparation. TCRdb re-analysed the RACE reads in MiXCR, keeping a single row per CDR3 protein. The sample has roughly 90,000 distinct CDR3 sequences, approximately 10% seen once. The time point was: patch test 3, about 24 weeks after DPC sensitization. Treatment here: therapeutic diphenylcyclopropenone sensitization with weekly scalp DPC. This clonotype was counted at least ten times. The antigen is not known. The study, taken as a whole, reports: Expanded TCRs showed more large CDR3 clusters than pre-sensitization or healthy control sets. DPC sensitization left the count of TCRs above 1 in 1000 unchanged.

Sample: whole blood, taken in connection with sensitization to the hapten diphenylcyclopropenone (DPC). The TCR was taken from a woman younger than 45 with alopecia areata. Some clones in this sample may be carry-over from other donors' samples.

CDR3 amino acids: CASSHTGDQPQHF. CDR3 bases: TGTGCCAGTAGCCATACAGGGGATCAGCCCCAGCATTTT. The chain is built from TRBV19 and TRBJ1-5, with 7 bases lining up with TRBD1. This CDR3 region has 13 residues. Germline V lookup: CDR1 LNHDA, CDR2 SQIVND (reference sequence). V shed 6 bases, J shed 5 bases, and the junction held 4 bases outside the gene matches.